One sample yielded the 29 T cell receptor beta chains listed below, sequenced in a study of Ad26.COV2.S vaccination and SARS-CoV-2 variants. As to treatment: roughly 19 received Ad26.COV2.S at low or high dose, single or two shots; about 5 received placebo; per-sample allocation not given. Day 63 after the first vaccine or placebo injection was the time point for sampling. Here immunoSEQ multiplex PCR was the method, and the copy in TCRdb shows in-frame clones only, minus some. The sample holds about 390,000 clones; 80% to 90% are singletons and the top ten take 3.5%. The sample in question was peripheral blood, obtained in a trial of Ad26.COV2.S vaccine versus placebo. The receptors originated from a person between 18 and 65 years old who received the Ad26.COV2.S COVID-19 vaccine or a placebo.

The rearrangement uses TRBV7-9 and TRBJ1-1, with D unclear. This CDR3 region has 14 residues. Trimming cost V 7 bases and J 0 bases, with 12 bases left between them. Germline V gene sequence: CDR1 SEHNR, CDR2 FQNEAQ (reference sequence). The CDR3 sequence: CASTSNSMNTEAFF. The CDR3 DNA reads TGTGCCAGCACATCAAATTCCATGAACACTGAAGCTTTCTTT. Looking up the rest from reference TRBV7-9 and TRBJ1-1 gives the full variable domain: DTGVSQNPRHKITKRGQNVTFRCDPISEHNRLYWYRQTLGQGPEFLTYFQNEAQLEKSRLLSDRFSAERPKGSFSTLEIQRTEQGDSAMYLCASTSNSMNTEAFFGQGTRLTVV.

V is TRBV18 and J is TRBJ2-5, with D uncertain. Trimming took 3 bases from V and 4 from J, leaving 6 bases between them. CDR1 and CDR2 from the germline V gene are KGHSH and LQKENI. The CDR3 extends over 12 amino acids. CDR3 region: CASSPLLETQYF. The CDR3 DNA sequence: TGTGCCAGCTCACCGCTACTAGAGACCCAGTACTTC.

V is TRBV6-1 and J is TRBJ2-3; perhaps D is TRBD1 or TRBD2 (5 bases each). V was shortened by 3 bases and J by 0 bases, with 10 bases between the two germline ends. The CDR3 is 15 amino acids. The germline V gene has CDR1 MNHNS and CDR2 SASEGT. CDR3: CASSEGTISTDTQYF. In DNA form, the CDR3 reads TGTGCCAGCAGTGAGGGGACGATTAGCACAGATACGCAGTATTTT.

The chain is built from TRBV6-5 and TRBJ2-7; 7 bases are shared with TRBD1. Per germline, CDR1 MNHEY and CDR2 SVGAGI. The CDR3 extends over 14 amino acids. Trimming took 7 bases from V and 7 from J; bases not matched to a gene: 13. The CDR3 DNA reads as TGTGCCAGCAACCCGACCGCGACAGGGCATGAGCAGTACTTC. Protein product: CASNPTATGHEQYF.

The gene calls are TRBV18 and TRBJ2-3, with a tentative D call TRBD1 (6 bases). Trimming left V 1 base short and J 0 bases short, with 8 bases between. Germline assignment: CDR1 KGHSH and CDR2 LQKENI. CDR3 length: 15 amino acids. Here the CDR3 DNA reads TGTGCCAGCTCACCACTGGGGGCCAGCACAGATACGCAGTATTTT. Encoded protein: CASSPLGASTDTQYF.

V is TRBV30 and J is TRBJ2-7, with 11 bases that match TRBD2. The CDR3 covers 15 residues. V lost 2 bases, J lost 5 bases, and 8 bases stayed unmatched. From germline, CDR1 is GTSNPN and CDR2 SVGIG (reference sequence). CDR3 region: CAWSTLAGVGDEQYF. The CDR3 DNA reads as TGTGCCTGGAGTACACTAGCGGGGGTAGGGGACGAGCAGTACTTC. Variable domain in full (rest from reference TRBV30 and TRBJ2-7): SQTIHQWPATLVQPVGSPLSLECTVEGTSNPNLYWYRQAAGRGLQLLFYSVGIGQISSEVPQNLSASRPQDRQFILSSKKLLLSDSGFYLCAWSTLAGVGDEQYFGPGTRLTVT.

The V call is TRBV30, the J call TRBJ2-2; no firm D call. CDR1 and CDR2 (germline): GTSNPN, SVGIG (reference sequence). V lost 2 bases and J 5 bases, leaving 3 bases between the germline ends. The length of the CDR3 is 11 residues. CDR3 coding DNA: TGTGCCTGGAGTAGGACCGGGGAGCTGTTTTTT. The encoded protein is CAWSRTGELFF.

This rearrangement joins TRBV7-9 to TRBJ2-1, with D possibly TRBD2 on 5 matching bases. The CDR3 is made up of 15 amino acids. The V gene lost 5 bases and the J gene lost 2 bases, with 13 bases spanning the gap. Germline assignment: CDR1 SEHNR and CDR2 FQNEAQ (reference sequence). Here the CDR3 DNA reads TGTGCCAGCAGCCCGCGCGGGCCTACCTACAATGAGCAGTTCTTC. This encodes CASSPRGPTYNEQFF.

The gene calls are TRBV29-1 and TRBJ1-1; D is unclear. The CDR3 loop spans 13 amino acids. Germline loops: CDR1 SQVTM, CDR2 ANQGSEA. V was cut by 2 bases and J by 0 bases, with 7 bases left in between. In nucleotides, the CDR3 is TGCAGCGTTGAACGGCTGTTGAACACTGAAGCTTTCTTT. This encodes CSVERLLNTEAFF.

The V and J genes are TRBV19 and TRBJ1-1, with unresolved D. This CDR3 spans 13 amino acids. From germline, CDR1 is LNHDA and CDR2 SQIVND (reference sequence). V was pared by 7 bases and J by 1 base, with 10 bases between. This chain's CDR3 is CASTYSQNTEAFF. CDR3 in DNA: TGTGCCAGTACGTACAGTCAGAACACTGAAGCTTTCTTT.

In its sample, this clone was seen a few times. The rearrangement joins TRBV4-3 to TRBJ2-3; D uncertain. Trimming took 0 bases from V and 5 from J, leaving 12 bases between them. This CDR3 spans 15 amino acids. Per germline, CDR1 LGHNA and CDR2 YSLEER. The CDR3 nucleotides are TGCGCCAGCAGCCAAGATATCGTCAGGTTAGATACGCAGTATTTT. Translating gives CASSQDIVRLDTQYF.

This clone was seen once. This rearrangement joins TRBV7-9 to TRBJ1-2; possibly TRBD1 for D (5 bases). V lost 2 bases and J lost 3, with 10 bases in between. The CDR3 totals 14 residues. CDR1 SEHNR and CDR2 FQNEAQ come from the germline V gene (reference sequence). In DNA form, the CDR3 reads TGTGCCAGCAGCTTAAACGCCAGGGACTATGGCTACACCTTC. It yields the protein CASSLNARDYGYTF.

The V call is TRBV9, the J call TRBJ2-2; tentatively, D is TRBD1 (5 bases). The CDR3 is made up of 16 amino acids. Trimming removed 0 bases at V and 4 bases at J, with 13 bases between. Germline lookup yields CDR1 SGDLS and CDR2 YYNGEE. CDR3 DNA sequence: TGTGCCAGCAGCGTAGGCAGGGAATTGGTCACCGGGGAGCTGTTTTTT. This translates into CASSVGRELVTGELFF.

This clone was recorded only once. CDR3 residues: CASSSPLPTGNTIYF. DNA for the CDR3: TGTGCCAGCAGCTCCCCCTTGCCCACGGGAAACACCATATATTTT. The chain couples TRBV7-2 to TRBJ1-3, with D unresolved. Per germline, CDR1 SGHTA and CDR2 FQGNSA. Deletions cut 4 bases from V and 4 bases from J, with 14 bases between. The CDR3 length is 15 residues.

The V and J genes are TRBV10-3 and TRBJ2-2; D is unclear. The CDR3 covers 12 residues. The V gene lost 4 bases and the J gene lost 7 bases, with 7 bases spanning the gap. From germline, CDR1 is ENHRY and CDR2 SYGVKD. The CDR3 here is CAISGGIGELFF. The CDR3 DNA sequence: TGTGCCATCAGTGGTGGGATCGGGGAGCTGTTTTTT.

On this clone itself: The identical CDR3 is also encoded by other nucleotide sequences in the sample. The rearrangement uses TRBV7-8 and TRBJ2-5; no firm D call. CDR1 is SGHVS, CDR2 FQNEAQ, per germline. This CDR3 has 14 residues. Trimming removed 0 bases from V and 2 bases from J, with 7 bases in between. CDR3 bases: TGTGCCAGCAGCTTAGCTCAGGTACAAGAGACCCAGTACTTC. It is translated as CASSLAQVQETQYF.

The chain links TRBV7-6 to TRBJ1-5; maybe TRBD1 (5 bases). Trimming left V 1 base short and J 4 bases short, with 14 bases between. The CDR3 runs to 16 residues. Germline values: CDR1 SGHVS, CDR2 FNYEAQ. Here the CDR3 reads CASSLGGDPLNQPQHF. CDR3 bases: TGTGCCAGCAGCTTAGGGGGGGACCCTTTGAATCAGCCCCAGCATTTT.

DNA for the CDR3: TGCGCCAGCAGCCAGCGCCTCCCGGGGTTAGTAAACACCATATATTTT. This gives the protein CASSQRLPGLVNTIYF. The chain employs TRBV4-1 and TRBJ1-3; D gene ambiguous. The germline V and J ends were trimmed by 3 bases and 6 bases, with 18 bases remaining between them. CDR3 length equals 16 residues. Germline assignment: CDR1 MGHRA and CDR2 YSYEKL.

The V gene is TRBV2, the J gene TRBJ1-5; D is uncertain. CDR1 SNHLY and CDR2 FYNNEI come from the germline V gene. The CDR3 covers 13 residues. V was clipped by 3 bases and J by 3 bases, with 6 bases between them. In DNA, the CDR3 is TGTGCCAGCAGTGACAGGCCCAATCAGCCCCAGCATTTT. Protein product: CASSDRPNQPQHF.

J is TRBJ2-1 and V is TRBV5-1; TRBD1 matches at 9 bases. This CDR3 comprises 15 residues. Trimming cost V 0 bases and J 7 bases; bases outside gene matches: 5. The germline V gene has CDR1 SGHRS and CDR2 YFSETQ. This CDR3 reads CASSLDGTGLNEQFF. The DNA of the CDR3 is TGCGCCAGCAGCTTGGATGGGACAGGGTTAAATGAGCAGTTCTTC.

CDR3 amino acids: CASSPEGDNSGNTIYF. The CDR3 coding sequence is TGCGCCAGCAGCCCCGAGGGGGACAACTCTGGAAACACCATATATTTT. V is TRBV5-1 and J is TRBJ1-3; D perhaps matches TRBD1 (6 bases). The length of the CDR3 is 16 residues. Trimming stripped 4 bases from V and 0 bases from J, with 14 bases between. Germline V gives CDR1 SGHRS, CDR2 YFSETQ. The variable domain in full, completed from reference TRBV5-1 and TRBJ1-3, reads KAGVTQTPRYLIKTRGQQVTLSCSPISGHRSVSWYQQTPGQGLQFLFEYFSETQRNKGNFPGRFSGRQFSNSRSEMNVSTLELGDSALYLCASSPEGDNSGNTIYFGEGSWLTVV.

The chain links TRBV29-1 to TRBJ2-5; 8 bases align to TRBD1. This CDR3 region has 13 residues. V lost 7 bases to trimming and J lost 2 bases; unmatched junction nucleotides: 6. In germline, CDR1 is SQVTM, CDR2 ANQGSEA. The CDR3 nucleotides are TGCAGCGCTCCCGGACAGGGTCAAGAGACCCAGTACTTC. It translates to CSAPGQGQETQYF.

This chain joins TRBV6-6 and TRBJ1-5, with D unresolved. This CDR3 region has 13 residues. Between the trimmed V and J ends, which lost 0 bases and 7 bases, there was a span of 7 bases. Per the germline V gene, CDR1 is MNHNY and CDR2 is SVGAGI (reference sequence). This CDR3 is CASSYSRNQPQHF. CDR3 in DNA: TGTGCCAGCAGTTACTCAAGGAACCAGCCCCAGCATTTT.

The chain carries TRBV6-1 and TRBJ2-4; 7 positions agree with TRBD2. CDR3 length: 16 amino acids. The germline CDR1 and CDR2 sequences are MNHNS and SASEGT. The junction had 4 bases not matched to a gene; V was cut back by 2 bases and J by 0 bases. In nucleotides, the CDR3 is TGTGCCAGCAGTGAAACGGGGGGAGTAGCCAAAAACATTCAGTACTTC. Its translation: CASSETGGVAKNIQYF.

A few counts support this clone. The CDR3 coding sequence is TGCGCCAGCAGCCAAGGACCGAGCCTAAAGGAATTTGGAAACACCATATATTTT. It specifies CASSQGPSLKEFGNTIYF. The chain carries TRBV4-1 and TRBJ1-3; D not resolved. Per germline, CDR1 MGHRA and CDR2 YSYEKL. The CDR3 is 18 residues long. V was clipped by 1 base and J by 3 bases, with 19 bases between them.

The chain joins TRBV10-2 to TRBJ2-1; 8 bases map to TRBD2. Germline V lookup: CDR1 WSHSY, CDR2 SAAADI. V gave up 7 bases and J gave up 4 bases; unmatched junction bases: 9. The CDR3 loop spans 15 amino acids. CDR3 sequence reads: CASTQRGGGYNEQFF. In DNA form, the CDR3 reads TGCGCCAGCACTCAACGGGGCGGGGGGTACAATGAGCAGTTCTTC.

J is TRBJ1-1 and V is TRBV24-1; no definite D call. The length of the CDR3 is 13 residues. Germline CDR1 is KGHDR and CDR2 is SFDVKD. V was trimmed by 4 bases and J by 7 bases, leaving 12 bases between them. This CDR3 reads CATSDPERIEAFF. The CDR3 DNA reads TGTGCCACCAGTGACCCTGAGAGGATTGAAGCTTTCTTT.

The rearrangement links TRBV6-5 to TRBJ1-2; TRBD1 might be the D (5 bases). The CDR3 is made up of 12 amino acids. Germline CDR1 and CDR2: MNHEY and SVGAGI. Trimming took off 6 bases at V and 5 bases at J, with 10 bases between the two ends. DNA for the CDR3: TGTGCCAGCAGAGTACAGGCTTATGGCTACACCTTC. Translating gives CASRVQAYGYTF.

V usage is TRBV10-2 and J usage is TRBJ1-6, with 8 positions matching TRBD1. V lost 6 bases to trimming and J lost 6 bases; unmatched junction nucleotides: 1. This CDR3 comprises 13 residues. The germline V gene has CDR1 WSHSY and CDR2 SAAADI. The CDR3 DNA reads as TGCGCCAGCAGGACAGGGGTTAATTCACCCCTCCACTTT. Translating gives CASRTGVNSPLHF.